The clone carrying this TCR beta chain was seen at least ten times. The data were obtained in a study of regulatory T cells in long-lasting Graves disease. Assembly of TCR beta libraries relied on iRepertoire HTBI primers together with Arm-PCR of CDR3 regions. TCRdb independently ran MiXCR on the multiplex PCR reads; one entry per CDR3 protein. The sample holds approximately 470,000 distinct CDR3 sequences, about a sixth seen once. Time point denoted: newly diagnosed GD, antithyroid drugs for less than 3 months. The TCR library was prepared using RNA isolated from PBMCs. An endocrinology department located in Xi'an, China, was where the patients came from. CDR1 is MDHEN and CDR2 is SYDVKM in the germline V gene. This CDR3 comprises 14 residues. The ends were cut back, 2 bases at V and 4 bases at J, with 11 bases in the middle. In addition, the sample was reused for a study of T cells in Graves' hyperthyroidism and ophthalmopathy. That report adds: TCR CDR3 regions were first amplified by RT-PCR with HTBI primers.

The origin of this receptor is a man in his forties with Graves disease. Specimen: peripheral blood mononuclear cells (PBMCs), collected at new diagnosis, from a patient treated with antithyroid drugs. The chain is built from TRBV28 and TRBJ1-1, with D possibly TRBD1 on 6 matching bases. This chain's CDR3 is CASSLGGTSTEAFF. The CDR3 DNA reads TGTGCCAGCAGTTTAGGCGGGACATCCACTGAAGCTTTCTTT.